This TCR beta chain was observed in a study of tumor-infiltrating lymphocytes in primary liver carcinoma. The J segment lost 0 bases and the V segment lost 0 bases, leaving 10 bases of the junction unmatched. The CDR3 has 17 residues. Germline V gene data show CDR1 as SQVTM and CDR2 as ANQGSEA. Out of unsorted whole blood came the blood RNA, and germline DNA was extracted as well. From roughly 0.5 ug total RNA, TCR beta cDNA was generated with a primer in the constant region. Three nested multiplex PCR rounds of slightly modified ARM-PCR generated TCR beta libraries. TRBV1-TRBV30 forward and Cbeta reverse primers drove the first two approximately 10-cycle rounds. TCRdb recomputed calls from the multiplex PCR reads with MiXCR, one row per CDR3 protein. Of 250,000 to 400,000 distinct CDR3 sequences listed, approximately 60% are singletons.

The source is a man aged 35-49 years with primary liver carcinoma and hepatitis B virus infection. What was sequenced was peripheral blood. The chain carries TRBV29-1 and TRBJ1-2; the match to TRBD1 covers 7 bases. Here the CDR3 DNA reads TGCAGCGTTGAAGATCACAAGACAGGGCATACTAACTATGGCTACACCTTC. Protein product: CSVEDHKTGHTNYGYTF.